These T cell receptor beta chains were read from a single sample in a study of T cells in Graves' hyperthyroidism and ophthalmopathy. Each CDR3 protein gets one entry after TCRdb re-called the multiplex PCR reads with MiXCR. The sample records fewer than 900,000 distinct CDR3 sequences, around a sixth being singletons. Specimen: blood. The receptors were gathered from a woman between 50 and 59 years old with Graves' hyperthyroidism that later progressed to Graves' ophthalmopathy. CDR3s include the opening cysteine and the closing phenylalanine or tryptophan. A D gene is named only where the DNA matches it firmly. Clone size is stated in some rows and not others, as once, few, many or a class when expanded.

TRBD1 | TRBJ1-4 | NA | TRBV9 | CASSEGALVEKLFF | TGTGCCAGCAGCGAGGGGGCTCTAGTTGAAAAACTGTTTTTT
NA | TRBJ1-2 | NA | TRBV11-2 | CASSLVPGGDNYGYTF | TGTGCCAGCAGCTTAGTTCCAGGAGGGGATAACTATGGCTACACCTTC
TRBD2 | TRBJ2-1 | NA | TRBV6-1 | CASSEVAGALGDEQFF | TGTGCCAGCAGTGAGGTAGCGGGGGCCCTAGGGGATGAGCAGTTCTTC
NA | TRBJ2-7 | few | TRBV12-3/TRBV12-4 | CASSRTGFGEQYF | TGTGCCAGCAGTCGTACAGGGTTTGGGGAGCAGTACTTC
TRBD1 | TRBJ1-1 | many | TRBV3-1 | CASSPMDRDTEAFF | TGTGCCAGCAGCCCGATGGACAGGGACACTGAAGCTTTCTTT
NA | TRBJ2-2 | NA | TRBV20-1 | CSVPGVGLTGELFF | TGCAGTGTGCCAGGGGTGGGGTTGACCGGGGAGCTGTTTTTT
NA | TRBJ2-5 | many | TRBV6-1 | CASGRGAEGQETQYF | TGTGCCAGCGGAAGAGGGGCGGAGGGTCAAGAGACCCAGTACTTC
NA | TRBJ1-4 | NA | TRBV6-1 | CASQKRQDYEKLFF | TGTGCCAGCCAAAAAAGACAGGATTATGAAAAACTGTTTTTT
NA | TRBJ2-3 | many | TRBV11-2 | CASSSTLYTQYF | TGTGCCAGCAGCTCAACCTTATATACGCAGTATTTT
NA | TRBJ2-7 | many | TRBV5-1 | CASSLGSGTYEQYF | TGCGCCAGCAGCTTGGGGTCAGGGACCTACGAGCAGTACTTC
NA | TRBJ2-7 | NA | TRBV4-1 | CASSQQWGLGLAYEQYF | TGCGCCAGCAGCCAACAGTGGGGCCTCGGTTTGGCCTACGAGCAGTACTTC
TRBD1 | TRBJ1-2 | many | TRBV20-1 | CSALGTGTFYGYTF | TGCAGTGCGCTAGGGACAGGGACCTTCTATGGCTACACCTTC
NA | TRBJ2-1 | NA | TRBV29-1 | CSVDGQSNEQFF | TGCAGCGTTGATGGCCAGAGTAATGAGCAGTTCTTC
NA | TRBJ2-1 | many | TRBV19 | CASSNRVNEQFF | TGTGCCAGCAGCAACCGGGTCAATGAGCAGTTCTTC
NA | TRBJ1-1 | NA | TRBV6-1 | CASKGSLIPEAFF | TGTGCCAGCAAAGGAAGCTTGATCCCTGAAGCTTTCTTT
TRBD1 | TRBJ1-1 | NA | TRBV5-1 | CASSPGTGRRSNTEAFF | TGCGCCAGCAGCCCAGGGACAGGTAGACGTTCGAACACTGAAGCTTTCTTT
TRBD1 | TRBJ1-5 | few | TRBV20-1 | CSANRGQGNQPQHF | TGCAGTGCTAACAGGGGGCAAGGCAATCAGCCCCAGCATTTT
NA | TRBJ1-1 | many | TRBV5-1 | CASSFGAGENTEAFF | TGCGCCAGCAGCTTTGGGGCAGGGGAGAACACTGAAGCTTTCTTT
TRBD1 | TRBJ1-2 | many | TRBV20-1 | CSATFQGDGYTF | TGCAGTGCCACGTTTCAGGGGGACGGCTACACCTTC
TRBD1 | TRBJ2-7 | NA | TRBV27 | CASTLGQGAADEQYF | TGTGCCAGCACCTTGGGACAGGGGGCGGCCGACGAGCAGTACTTC
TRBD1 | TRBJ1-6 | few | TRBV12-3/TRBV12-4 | CASNQGANSPLHF | TGTGCCAGCAACCAGGGGGCCAATTCACCCCTCCACTTT
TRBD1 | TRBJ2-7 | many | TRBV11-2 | CASSLPDRAYEQYF | TGTGCCAGCAGCTTACCTGACAGGGCCTACGAGCAGTACTTC
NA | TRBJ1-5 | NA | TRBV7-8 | CASSPLTGSNQPQHF | TGTGCCAGCAGCCCCCTGACAGGTTCTAATCAGCCCCAGCATTTT
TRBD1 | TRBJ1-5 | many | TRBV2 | CASSDTGGNQPQHF | TGTGCCAGCAGTGACACAGGGGGCAATCAGCCCCAGCATTTT
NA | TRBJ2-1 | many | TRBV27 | CASSRFSPGDEQFF | TGTGCCAGCAGTAGATTCAGCCCAGGGGATGAGCAGTTCTTC
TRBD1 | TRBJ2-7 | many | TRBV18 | CASSPGTGWHEQYF | TGTGCCAGCTCACCCGGGACAGGGTGGCACGAGCAGTACTTC
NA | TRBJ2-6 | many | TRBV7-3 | CASSSLVSGANVLTF | TGTGCCAGCAGCTCTCTAGTCTCTGGGGCCAACGTCCTGACTTTC
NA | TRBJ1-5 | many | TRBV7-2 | CASSLPGADSNQPQHF | TGTGCCAGCAGCCTCCCGGGAGCCGATAGCAATCAGCCCCAGCATTTT
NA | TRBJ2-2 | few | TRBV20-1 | CSARAGRSTGELFF | TGCAGTGCTAGAGCTGGGCGTAGCACCGGGGAGCTGTTTTTT